These 14 T cell receptor beta chains were sequenced from one sample in a study of Graves' ophthalmopathy and Graves' hyperthyroidism. The authors amplified TCR beta CDR3 regions, and they did so from RNA transcripts for repertoire sequencing. HTBI-primed first-round RT-PCR preceded second-round multiplex PCR. TCRdb re-derived calls from the multiplex PCR reads in MiXCR, one entry per CDR3 protein. Of under 400,000 distinct CDR3 sequences in the sample, around a sixth are singletons; the top ten hold approximately 13%. Sample: peripheral blood. The receptors shown here come from an adult man with Graves' ophthalmopathy.

This clonotype was recorded at least ten times. This sequence joins TRBV20-1 and TRBJ1-5, with D unresolved. Trimming left V 6 bases short and J 0 bases short, with 12 bases between. Per the germline V gene, CDR1 is DFQATT and CDR2 is SNEGSKA (reference sequence). The CDR3 totals 14 residues. This chain's CDR3 is CSAWQAHSNQPQHF. CDR3 DNA sequence: TGCAGTGCCTGGCAGGCCCATAGCAATCAGCCCCAGCATTTT.

The rearrangement joins TRBV18 to TRBJ1-5; possible D gene TRBD1, 6 bases. This CDR3 has 16 amino acids. Germline V gene sequence: CDR1 KGHSH, CDR2 LQKENI. V was trimmed by 5 bases and J by 0 bases, leaving 14 bases between them. The CDR3 nucleotides read TGTGCCAGCTCAGCGTCGACAGGAAATAGCAATCAGCCCCAGCATTTT. This translates into CASSASTGNSNQPQHF.

This clonotype was observed at least ten times. V and J are TRBV6-1 and TRBJ1-1; the D is unclear. Germline V gene sequence: CDR1 MNHNS, CDR2 SASEGT. The CDR3 runs to 14 residues. The V end lost 1 base, the J end lost 6 bases, and 12 bases lay between the germline ends. The CDR3 sequence is CASSEGPGRAEAFF. CDR3 coding DNA: TGTGCCAGCAGTGAAGGTCCCGGACGGGCTGAAGCTTTCTTT.

The chain uses TRBV28 and TRBJ1-5; 12 nucleotides line up with TRBD1. V was clipped by 2 bases and J by 2 bases; unmatched bases: 10. Germline V gene data show CDR1 as MDHEN and CDR2 as SYDVKM. This CDR3 region has 19 residues. CDR3: CASSLVGTGGDYGNQPQHF. In DNA form, the CDR3 reads TGTGCCAGCAGTTTAGTTGGGACAGGGGGCGACTATGGCAATCAGCCCCAGCATTTT.

The sample holds many counts of this clonotype. The chain uses TRBV27 and TRBJ1-6, with D hard to call. CDR1 and CDR2 from the germline V gene are MNHEY and SMNVEV (reference sequence). This CDR3 spans 12 amino acids. Trimming took off 2 bases at V and 9 bases at J, with 5 bases between the two ends. CDR3 residues: CASSLLGSPLHF. The DNA of the CDR3 is TGTGCCAGCAGTTTACTAGGTTCACCCCTCCACTTT.

This clonotype has at least ten counts. The gene calls are TRBV28 and TRBJ1-2; unclear D gene. V was pared by 3 bases and J by 0 bases, with 11 bases between. The CDR3 loop spans 15 amino acids. Germline CDR1 and CDR2: MDHEN and SYDVKM. This CDR3 reads CASSLPGTANYGYTF. In nucleotides, the CDR3 is TGTGCCAGCAGTTTGCCGGGAACTGCTAACTATGGCTACACCTTC.

V is TRBV29-1 and J is TRBJ2-2; maybe TRBD1 (5 bases). In germline, CDR1 is SQVTM, CDR2 ANQGSEA. The CDR3 is made up of 13 amino acids. CDR3 in amino acids: CTAVDRNTGELFF. The CDR3 region has the DNA TGCACGGCCGTCGACAGGAACACCGGGGAGCTGTTTTTT.

In its sample, this clonotype was seen many times. The chain has TRBV24-1 and TRBJ2-4; TRBD2 aligns across 7 bases. After removal of 8 bases from V and 3 bases from J, the junction contained 6 bases not matched to a gene. The CDR3 has 14 residues. Per the germline V gene, CDR1 is KGHDR and CDR2 is SFDVKD. The CDR3 reads CATTASGGKNIQYF. In DNA form, the CDR3 reads TGTGCCACCACCGCTAGCGGCGGCAAAAACATTCAGTACTTC.

There are many counts of this clonotype. This chain uses TRBV5-1 with TRBJ2-7; 7 positions match TRBD2. Losses at the gene ends were 6 bases for V and 5 bases for J; bases not matched to a gene: 14. The CDR3 length is 15 residues. Per the germline V gene, CDR1 is SGHRS and CDR2 is YFSETQ. CDR3 amino acids: CASTPFAGDPHEQYF. The CDR3 nucleotides are TGCGCCAGCACCCCTTTTGCGGGAGATCCCCACGAGCAGTACTTC.

This clonotype was found many times. CDR3: CASSLNVGLNYEQYF. CDR3 nucleotides: TGTGCCAGCAGTTTAAATGTGGGACTCAACTACGAGCAGTACTTC. J is TRBJ2-7 and V is TRBV27, with a weak D call TRBD2 (6 bases). Trimming shortened V by 2 bases and J by 3 bases, and 14 bases separated the two germline ends. CDR1 MNHEY and CDR2 SMNVEV come from the germline V gene (reference sequence). This CDR3 comprises 15 residues.

This chain links TRBV3-1 with TRBJ1-3; D is undetermined. Germline V gene sequence: CDR1 LGHDT, CDR2 YNNKEL (reference sequence). The CDR3 sequence is 17 residues long. Trimming removed 0 bases at V and 0 bases at J, with 12 bases between. DNA of the CDR3: TGTGCCAGCAGCCAAGATGATTTACAGATCTCTGGAAACACCATATATTTT. It is translated as CASSQDDLQISGNTIYF.

This clonotype has ten or more counts. The V and J genes are TRBV6-2 or TRBV6-3 and TRBJ2-7, with D possibly being TRBD1 or TRBD2 (6 bases each). CDR3 length: 13 amino acids. With 7 bases removed from V and 7 bases from J, the gap between germline ends came to 17 bases. Germline assignment: CDR1 MNHEY and CDR2 SVGEGT. CDR3 DNA sequence: TGTGCCAGCACCTTCGGCCGGGGGCTGGAGCAGTACTTC. It is translated as CASTFGRGLEQYF.

This clonotype has at least ten counts. V is TRBV4-2 and J is TRBJ1-1, with a tentative D call TRBD1 (5 bases). The CDR3 extends over 15 amino acids. Germline CDR1 is LGHNA and CDR2 is YNFKEQ. Trimming stripped 1 base from V and 0 bases from J, with 9 bases between. The chain's CDR3 is CASSQAGRMNTEAFF. The CDR3 DNA follows: TGTGCCAGCAGCCAAGCAGGGCGCATGAACACTGAAGCTTTCTTT.

The chain links TRBV5-4 to TRBJ2-3; D remains unclear. Trimming left V 3 bases short and J 10 bases short, with 9 bases between. Germline loops: CDR1 SGHNT, CDR2 YYREEE (reference sequence). CDR3 size: 11 residues. The CDR3 reads CASSSYEAQYF. DNA for the CDR3: TGTGCCAGCAGCTCTTACGAGGCGCAGTATTTT.